This T cell receptor (beta chain) derives from a study of blood T cell repertoires in COVID-19. Study-wide context: T cells, B-cell-depleted T cells, or PBMCs provided the cDNA or gDNA that served as material.

The protocol was immunoSEQ multiplex PCR, while the TCRdb copy is restricted to in-frame clones and leaves out a portion. The sample shows tens of thousands of clones, about 88% of them seen only once. The V end lost 2 bases, the J end lost 1 base, and 8 bases lay between the germline ends. CDR1 and CDR2 (germline): SGHDT, YYEEEE. The CDR3 is made up of 14 amino acids. The receptor was isolated from a human donor in a cohort sampled during active COVID-19. The chain employs TRBV5-6 and TRBJ2-3; no firm D call. Sequenced material: peripheral blood. CDR3 sequence (DNA): TGTGCCAGCAGCTTCCCGCGAGGCACAGATACGCAGTATTTT. Translated, it gives CASSFPRGTDTQYF.